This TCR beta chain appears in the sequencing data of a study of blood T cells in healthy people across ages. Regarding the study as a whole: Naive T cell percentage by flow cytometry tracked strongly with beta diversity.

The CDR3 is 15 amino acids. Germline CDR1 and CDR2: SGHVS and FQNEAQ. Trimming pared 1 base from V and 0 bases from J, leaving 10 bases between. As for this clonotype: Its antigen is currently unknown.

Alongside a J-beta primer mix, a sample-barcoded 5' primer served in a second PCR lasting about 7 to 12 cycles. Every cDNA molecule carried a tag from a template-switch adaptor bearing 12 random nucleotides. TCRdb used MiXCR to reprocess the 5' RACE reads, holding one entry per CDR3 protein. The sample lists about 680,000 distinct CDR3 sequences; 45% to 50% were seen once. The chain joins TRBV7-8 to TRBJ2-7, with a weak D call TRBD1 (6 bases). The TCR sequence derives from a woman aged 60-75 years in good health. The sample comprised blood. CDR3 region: CASSLEGVISYEQYF. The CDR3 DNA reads TGTGCCAGCAGCTTAGAGGGGGTTATCTCCTACGAGCAGTACTTC.